The rows below give T cell receptor beta chains drawn from one sample of a study of regulatory T cells. The assay was immunoSEQ multiplex PCR, and TCRdb's table has in-frame clones only and misses some. The top ten clones hold 2% to 3% of a sample with over 35,000 clones, about 88% of them seen once. Specimen: conventional CD4+ T cells sorted from blood. Source of these receptors: a person aged 18-30 years with CD3G deficiency. Each CDR3 is given with its conserved first and last residue. The D gene is left open where the match is weak. Some rows mark clone size as missing; the rest say once, few, many or name a class of expanded clone.

d_call: .
v_call: TRBV19
clone_size: .
j_call: TRBJ1-1
cdr3_nt: TGTGCCAGTAGCGGCAGGGCGAACACTGAAGCTTTCTTT
cdr3_aa: CASSGRANTEAFF

d_call: .
v_call: TRBV18
clone_size: .
j_call: TRBJ2-1
cdr3_nt: TGTGCCAGCCTCCGAGACGGAAACAGTGAGCAGTTCTTC
cdr3_aa: CASLRDGNSEQFF

d_call: .
v_call: TRBV11-1
clone_size: .
j_call: TRBJ2-3
cdr3_nt: TGTGCCAGCAGCTACCTCAGAGGGGCGGATACGCAGTATTTT
cdr3_aa: CASSYLRGADTQYF

d_call: .
v_call: TRBV6-1
clone_size: .
j_call: TRBJ1-4
cdr3_nt: TGTGCCAGCACGCCGACAGTTAATGAAAAACTGTTTTTT
cdr3_aa: CASTPTVNEKLFF

d_call: .
v_call: TRBV7-9
clone_size: .
j_call: TRBJ2-1
cdr3_nt: TGTGCCAGCAGCTTGTCCGGCTCCTACAATGAGCAGTTCTTC
cdr3_aa: CASSLSGSYNEQFF

d_call: TRBD1
v_call: TRBV6-1
clone_size: .
j_call: TRBJ2-2
cdr3_nt: TGTGCCAGCAGTGCGGACAGGGTCGCCGGGGAGCTGTTTTTT
cdr3_aa: CASSADRVAGELFF

d_call: .
v_call: TRBV28
clone_size: .
j_call: TRBJ2-7
cdr3_nt: TGTGCCAGCAGTTTCTCTGGGGGCGCCTACGAGCAGTACTTC
cdr3_aa: CASSFSGGAYEQYF

d_call: .
v_call: TRBV14
clone_size: once
j_call: TRBJ1-1
cdr3_nt: TGTGCCAGCAGCCAAGTAAGTGTGCCGAACACTGAAGCTTTCTTT
cdr3_aa: CASSQVSVPNTEAFF

d_call: .
v_call: TRBV6-1
clone_size: few
j_call: TRBJ1-1
cdr3_nt: TGTGCCAGCACCCCAGGGAGGAAAACTGAAGCTTTCTTT
cdr3_aa: CASTPGRKTEAFF

d_call: TRBD2
v_call: TRBV28
clone_size: .
j_call: TRBJ2-1
cdr3_nt: TGTGCCAGCAGTCTTAGCGGGAGAAGGTACAATGAGCAGTTCTTC
cdr3_aa: CASSLSGRRYNEQFF

d_call: .
v_call: TRBV10-3
clone_size: once
j_call: TRBJ1-2
cdr3_nt: TGTGCCAGCAGCAGGGAGGGAGGCTACACCTTC
cdr3_aa: CASSREGGYTF

d_call: TRBD1
v_call: TRBV7-8
clone_size: .
j_call: TRBJ2-5
cdr3_nt: TGTGCCAGCAGCGAACAGACAGGGGAGAAAGAGACCCAGTACTTC
cdr3_aa: CASSEQTGEKETQYF

d_call: TRBD1
v_call: TRBV5-1
clone_size: .
j_call: TRBJ2-1
cdr3_nt: TGCGCCAGCGCCCCGGGCCAGGGGGCCTACAATGAGCAGTTCTTC
cdr3_aa: CASAPGQGAYNEQFF

d_call: .
v_call: TRBV19
clone_size: few
j_call: TRBJ1-1
cdr3_nt: TGTGCCAGTAGTCCCCTCGAGGGGACTAAGGACACTGAAGCTTTCTTT
cdr3_aa: CASSPLEGTKDTEAFF

d_call: .
v_call: TRBV27
clone_size: once
j_call: TRBJ1-4
cdr3_nt: TGTGCCAGCAGTTTAAGAGGGAATGAAAAACTGTTTTTT
cdr3_aa: CASSLRGNEKLFF